This is a list of T cell receptor beta chains from one sample in a study of shared clonotypes between healthy human individuals. Some clones are missing from TCRdb's copy, which holds only in-frame ones; the method was immunoSEQ multiplex PCR. This sample yields fewer than 3 million clones, of which just under 95% are seen a single time; about 0.41% belongs to the top ten. Sequenced input: naive CD4+ T cells from PBMCs. The receptors shown here come from a man younger than 35 in good health. Some clones in this sample may be carry-over from other donors' samples. Each CDR3 is given with its conserved first and last residue. D genes are given only for firm matches. Rows may omit the clone size; those that give it use once, few, many or a size class.

v_gene	abundance	j_gene	d_gene	CDR3nt	CDR3aa
TRBV28	NA	TRBJ1-2	TRBD1	TGTGCCAGCCAGGGGGTCGGAAGGGTTGACTATGGCTACACCTTC	CASQGVGRVDYGYTF
TRBV5-6	NA	TRBJ2-1	NA	TGTGCCAGCAGCTTGGCCGGGTGGCAGTTCTTC	CASSLAGWQFF
TRBV10-3	NA	TRBJ2-3	TRBD1	TGTGCCATCAGGTCTCACCGGGACAGGACCAAAATCAGCACAGATACGCAGTATTTT	CAIRSHRDRTKISTDTQYF
TRBV5-4	NA	TRBJ2-7	TRBD1	TGTGCCAGCAGGAAGGACAGGGGTTTGTACGAGCAGTACTTC	CASRKDRGLYEQYF
TRBV7-2	NA	TRBJ2-7	NA	TGTGCCAGCAGCAGCAGGGTTTCCTACGAGCAGTACTTC	CASSSRVSYEQYF
TRBV7-5	once	TRBJ2-7	NA	TGTGTCAGAAGCCCCGCCGGCGACCTCCTCGAGCAGTACTTC	CVRSPAGDLLEQYF
TRBV6-1	few	TRBJ1-2	TRBD1	TGTGCCAGCAGTGACAGGGGGGGCTACACCTTC	CASSDRGGYTF
TRBV19	NA	TRBJ1-3	NA	TGTGCCAGTAGTATACAGCCTGGAAACACCATATATTTT	CASSIQPGNTIYF
TRBV6-5	NA	TRBJ2-7	TRBD2	TGTGCCAGCAGGAGGGGAGGGGTCAACGAGCAGTACTTC	CASRRGGVNEQYF
TRBV25-1	few	TRBJ1-2	NA	TGTGCCAGCAGTGAATCCGGCACGCCCTTCTACACCTTC	CASSESGTPFYTF
TRBV7-6	NA	TRBJ2-5	NA	TGTGCCAGCAGCGTAGCCGTTGGGCAAGAGACCCAGTACTTC	CASSVAVGQETQYF
TRBV11-2	NA	TRBJ2-5	NA	TGTGCCAGCAGCTTAGGCCGGGGGGCCCAAGAGACCCAGTACTTC	CASSLGRGAQETQYF
TRBV15	once	TRBJ1-1	NA	TGTGCCACCAGCAGAGGAGGGGTCACTGAAGCTTTCTTT	CATSRGGVTEAFF
TRBV5-1	NA	TRBJ2-1	TRBD1	TGCGCCAGCAGCAGAAGGACAGGGAGCTCCTACAATGAGCAGTTCTTC	CASSRRTGSSYNEQFF
TRBV28	NA	TRBJ1-2	NA	TGTGCCAGCAGTAGCCCGGGCAGGGGAGATGGCTACACCTTC	CASSSPGRGDGYTF
TRBV28	NA	TRBJ1-1	NA	TGTGCCAGCACCCCGAGATGGGGGAGCGCTGAAGCTTTCTTT	CASTPRWGSAEAFF
TRBV7-6	NA	TRBJ2-7	NA	TGTGCCAGCAGCTTAACTAGCAGCCCCTCCTACGAGCAGTACTTC	CASSLTSSPSYEQYF
TRBV28	NA	TRBJ2-3	NA	TGTGCCAGCACCAACAGGGATACGCAGTATTTT	CASTNRDTQYF
TRBV6-5	NA	TRBJ1-2	NA	TGTGCCAGCAGATCCAGCGTTAGTGGCTACACCTTC	CASRSSVSGYTF
TRBV19	few	TRBJ1-1	NA	TGTGCCAGTAGAGGGGGGGAGGATCCGAACACTGAAGCTTTCTTT	CASRGGEDPNTEAFF
TRBV6-1	NA	TRBJ2-1	TRBD2	TGTGCCAGCAGTGGACTAGCGGGAGGGTCCAATGAGCAGTTCTTC	CASSGLAGGSNEQFF
TRBV28	NA	TRBJ2-6	NA	TGTGCCAGCAGTTTACCCATCTCTGGGGCCAACGTCCTGACTTTC	CASSLPISGANVLTF
TRBV9	NA	TRBJ2-2	NA	TGTGCCAGCAGCGCTACAGAGGGTCACGCCGGGGAGCTGTTTTTT	CASSATEGHAGELFF
TRBV5-1	NA	TRBJ2-7	NA	TGCGCCAGCAGCTTCCCGGATGGCGAGCAGTACTTC	CASSFPDGEQYF
TRBV28	NA	TRBJ1-2	NA	TGTGCCAGCAGTTTATCGTCCTCTTTCTATGGCTACACCTTC	CASSLSSSFYGYTF